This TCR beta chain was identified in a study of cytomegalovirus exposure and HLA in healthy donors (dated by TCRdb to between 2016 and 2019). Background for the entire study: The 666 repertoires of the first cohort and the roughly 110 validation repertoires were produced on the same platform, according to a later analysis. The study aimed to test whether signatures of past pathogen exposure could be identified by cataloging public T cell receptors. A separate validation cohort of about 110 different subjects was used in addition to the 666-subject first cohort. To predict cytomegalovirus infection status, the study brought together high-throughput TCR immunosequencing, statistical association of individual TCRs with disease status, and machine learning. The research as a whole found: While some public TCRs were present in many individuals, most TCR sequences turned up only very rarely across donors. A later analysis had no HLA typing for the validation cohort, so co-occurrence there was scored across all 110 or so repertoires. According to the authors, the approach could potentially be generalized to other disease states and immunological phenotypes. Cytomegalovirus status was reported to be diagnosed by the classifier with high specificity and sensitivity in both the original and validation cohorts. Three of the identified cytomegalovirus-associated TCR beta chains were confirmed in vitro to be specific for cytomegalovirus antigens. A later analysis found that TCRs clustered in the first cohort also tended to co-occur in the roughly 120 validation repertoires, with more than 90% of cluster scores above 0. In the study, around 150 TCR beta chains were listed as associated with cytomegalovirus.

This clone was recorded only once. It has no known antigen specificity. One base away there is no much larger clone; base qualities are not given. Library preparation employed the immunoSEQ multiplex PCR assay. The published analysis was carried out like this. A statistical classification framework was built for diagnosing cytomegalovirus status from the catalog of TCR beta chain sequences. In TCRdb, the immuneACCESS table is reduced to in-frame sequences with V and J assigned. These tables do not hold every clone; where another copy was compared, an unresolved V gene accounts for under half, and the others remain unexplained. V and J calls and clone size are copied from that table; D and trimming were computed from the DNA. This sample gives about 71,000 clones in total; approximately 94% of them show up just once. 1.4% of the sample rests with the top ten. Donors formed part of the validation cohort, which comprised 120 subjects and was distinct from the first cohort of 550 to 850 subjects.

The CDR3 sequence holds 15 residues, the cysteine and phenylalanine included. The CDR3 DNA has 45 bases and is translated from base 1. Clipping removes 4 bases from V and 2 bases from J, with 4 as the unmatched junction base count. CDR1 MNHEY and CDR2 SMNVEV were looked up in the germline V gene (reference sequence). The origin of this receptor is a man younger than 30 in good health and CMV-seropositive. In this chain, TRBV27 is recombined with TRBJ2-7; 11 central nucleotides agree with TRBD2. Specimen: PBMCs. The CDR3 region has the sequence CASSSTSGIPYEQYF. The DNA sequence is TGTGCCAGCAGTTCGACTAGCGGGATCCCCTACGAGCAGTACTTC.